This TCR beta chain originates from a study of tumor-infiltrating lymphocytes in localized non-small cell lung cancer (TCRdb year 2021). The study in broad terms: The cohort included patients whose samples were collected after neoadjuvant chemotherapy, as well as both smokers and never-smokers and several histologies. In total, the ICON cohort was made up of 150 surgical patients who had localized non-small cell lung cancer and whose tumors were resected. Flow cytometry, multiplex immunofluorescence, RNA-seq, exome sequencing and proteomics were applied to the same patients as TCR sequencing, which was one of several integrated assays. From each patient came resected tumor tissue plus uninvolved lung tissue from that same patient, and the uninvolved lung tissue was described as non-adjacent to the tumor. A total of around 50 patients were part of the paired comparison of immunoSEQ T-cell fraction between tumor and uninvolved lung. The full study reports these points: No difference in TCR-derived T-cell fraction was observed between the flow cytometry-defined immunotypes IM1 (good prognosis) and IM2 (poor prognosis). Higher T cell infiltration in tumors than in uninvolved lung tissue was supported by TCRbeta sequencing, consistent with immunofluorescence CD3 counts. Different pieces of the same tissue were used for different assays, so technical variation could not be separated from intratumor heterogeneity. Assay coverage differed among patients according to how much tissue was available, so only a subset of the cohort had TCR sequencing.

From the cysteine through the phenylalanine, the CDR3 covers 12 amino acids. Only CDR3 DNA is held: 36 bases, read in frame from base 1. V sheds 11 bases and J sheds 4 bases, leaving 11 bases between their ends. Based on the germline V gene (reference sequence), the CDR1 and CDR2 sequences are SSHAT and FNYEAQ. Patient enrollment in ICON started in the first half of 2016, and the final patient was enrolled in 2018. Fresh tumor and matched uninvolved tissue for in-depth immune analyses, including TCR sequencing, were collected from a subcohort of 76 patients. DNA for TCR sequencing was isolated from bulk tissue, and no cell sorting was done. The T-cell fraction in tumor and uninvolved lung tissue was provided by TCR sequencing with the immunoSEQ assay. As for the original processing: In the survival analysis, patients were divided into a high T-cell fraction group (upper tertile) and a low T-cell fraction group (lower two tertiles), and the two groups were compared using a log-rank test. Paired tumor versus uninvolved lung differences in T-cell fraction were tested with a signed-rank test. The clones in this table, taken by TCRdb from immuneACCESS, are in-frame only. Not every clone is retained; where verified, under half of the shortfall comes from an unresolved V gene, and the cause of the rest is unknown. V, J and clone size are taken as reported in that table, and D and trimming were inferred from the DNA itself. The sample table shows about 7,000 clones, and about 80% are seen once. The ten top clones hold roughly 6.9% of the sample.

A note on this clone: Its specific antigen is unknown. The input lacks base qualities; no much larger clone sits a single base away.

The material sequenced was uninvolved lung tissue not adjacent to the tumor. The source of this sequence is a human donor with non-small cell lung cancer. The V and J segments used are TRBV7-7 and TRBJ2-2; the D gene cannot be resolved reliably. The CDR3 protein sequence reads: CAGGFITGELFF. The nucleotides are TGTGCCGGTGGATTCATCACCGGGGAGCTGTTTTTT.